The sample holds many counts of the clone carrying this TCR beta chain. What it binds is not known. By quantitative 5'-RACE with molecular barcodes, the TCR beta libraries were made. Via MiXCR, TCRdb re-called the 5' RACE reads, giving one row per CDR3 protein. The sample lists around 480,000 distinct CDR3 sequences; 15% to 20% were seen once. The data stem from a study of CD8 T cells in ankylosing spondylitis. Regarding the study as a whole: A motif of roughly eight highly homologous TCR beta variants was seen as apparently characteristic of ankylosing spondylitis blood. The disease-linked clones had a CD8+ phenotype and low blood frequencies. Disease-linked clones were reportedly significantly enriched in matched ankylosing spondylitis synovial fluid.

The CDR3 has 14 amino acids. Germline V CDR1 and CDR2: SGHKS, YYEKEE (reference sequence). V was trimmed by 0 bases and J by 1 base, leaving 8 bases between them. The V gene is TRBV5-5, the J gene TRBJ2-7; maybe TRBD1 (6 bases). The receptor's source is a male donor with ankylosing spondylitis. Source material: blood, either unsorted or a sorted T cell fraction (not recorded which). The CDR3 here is CASSLGQASYEQYF. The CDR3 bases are TGTGCCAGCAGCTTGGGACAGGCATCCTACGAGCAGTACTTC.